This entry lists 2 T cell receptor beta chains sequenced from one sample in a study of HIV-infected patients and healthy controls. All unsorted peripheral T cells were captured because whole blood was used without fractionation. Reverse transcription used around 480 ng RNA and constant-region primers for alpha and beta. Separate chain-specific third strand synthesis with multiplexing indices produced the alpha and beta libraries. One entry per CDR3 protein, called by TCRdb with MiXCR from the 5' RACE reads. The data contain 7,500 to 10,000 distinct CDR3 sequences, 8% of them singletons. The sequences come from blood, collected before antiretroviral therapy. Receptors were obtained from an adult with HIV infection. The donor label of this sample is uncertain.

The sample holds many counts of this clonotype. The V and J genes are TRBV20-1 and TRBJ2-5; 12 nucleotides align to TRBD2. The CDR3 length is 17 residues. The V and J ends lost 3 bases and 5 bases, in that order; junction bases with no gene match: 13. The germline CDR1 and CDR2 sequences are DFQATT and SNEGSKA (reference sequence). The CDR3 DNA sequence: TGCAGTGCTAGTTTCCTAGCGGGAGGGCCGAAGGAGGAGACCCAGTACTTC. Residues: CSASFLAGGPKEETQYF.

This clonotype has a count of ten or more. The gene calls are TRBV6-1 and TRBJ1-2; the D is unclear. Trimming took off 6 bases at V and 2 bases at J, with 16 bases between the two ends. The germline V gene encodes CDR1 MNHNS and CDR2 SASEGT. The CDR3 is 15 residues long. The CDR3 protein is CASSQLGRKNYGYTF. The CDR3 region has the DNA TGTGCCAGCAGCCAGCTCGGTCGAAAAAACTATGGCTACACCTTC.